These 4 T cell receptor beta chains came from one sample sequenced in a study of blood T cell repertoires in COVID-19. TCRdb's copy holds only in-frame clones and misses some; the assay was immunoSEQ multiplex PCR. The table records fewer than 350,000 clones, 81% of them present only once. The source material was peripheral blood. These receptors all stem from a woman between 55 and 75 years old with active or convalescent COVID-19.

The gene calls are TRBV3-1 (or the pseudogene TRBV3-2) and TRBJ1-5; 7 nucleotides agree with TRBD1. From germline, CDR1 is LGHDT and CDR2 YNNKEL (reference sequence). The CDR3 consists of 18 residues. J gave up 1 base and V 2 bases, and 11 bases lay outside the gene matches. The CDR3 spells CASSQTLSVDRSNQPQHF. CDR3 nucleotide sequence: TGTGCCAGCAGCCAAACCCTAAGCGTGGACAGGAGCAATCAGCCCCAGCATTTT.

The chain employs TRBV10-3 and TRBJ1-5, with TRBD1 as a possible D gene (5 bases). The CDR3 length is 16 residues. V shed 3 bases and J shed 0 bases, with 12 bases lying between them. Germline CDR1 and CDR2: ENHRY and SYGVKD. CDR3 loop: CAISEGVIGSNQPQHF. The CDR3 coding sequence is TGTGCCATCAGTGAAGGGGTAATTGGTAGCAATCAGCCCCAGCATTTT.

This clone came up once. The gene calls are TRBV5-4 and TRBJ1-2; tentatively, D is TRBD1 (6 bases). Germline V gene sequence: CDR1 SGHNT, CDR2 YYREEE (reference sequence). The V and J ends lost 2 bases and 7 bases respectively, with 18 bases between them. This CDR3 is built from 15 residues. CDR3 sequence (DNA): TGTGCCAGCAGCTTTGTAGGGGGGGTAAAGGGTGGCTACACCTTC. It translates to CASSFVGGVKGGYTF.

This chain connects TRBV15 to TRBJ1-1; D not resolved. Trimming cost V 1 base and J 4 bases, with 19 bases left between them. Per the germline V gene, CDR1 is LNHNV and CDR2 is YYDKDF (reference sequence). This CDR3 region has 17 residues. CDR3 sequence reads: CATSRVVSSIVGTEAFF. The CDR3 nucleotides read TGTGCCACCAGCAGAGTAGTTTCGTCCATCGTTGGCACTGAAGCTTTCTTT.